Presented here are 10 T cell receptor beta chains from one specimen sequenced in a study of T cells after yellow fever vaccination. Each CDR3 protein gets one entry after TCRdb re-called the 5' RACE reads with MiXCR. The top ten hold 3.3% of the sample, which has 300,000 to 400,000 distinct CDR3 sequences, approximately 11% seen once. The sequencing used CD4+ T cells sorted from PBMCs, collected 45 days after the yellow fever booster vaccination. These receptors originate from a man aged 18 to 35 who received the YFV17D yellow fever vaccine.

The J gene is TRBJ1-1, the V gene TRBV3-1, with D perhaps matching TRBD1 (6 bases). V lost 3 bases and J lost 4, with 15 bases in between. CDR3 size: 15 residues. Germline CDR1 is LGHDT and CDR2 is YNNKEL (reference sequence). Written as DNA, the CDR3 is TGTGCCAGCAGCCAGGGCGCGGGGGGCGGCACTGAAGCTTTCTTT. Encoded protein: CASSQGAGGGTEAFF.

The gene calls are TRBV6-5 and TRBJ1-6; 7 nucleotides match TRBD1. J was trimmed by 7 bases and V by 6 bases; bases with no gene match: 3. The germline CDR1 and CDR2 sequences are MNHEY and SVGAGI. CDR3 length: 13 amino acids. The CDR3 nucleotides are TGTGCCAGCAGCGGGACAGTCAATTCACCCCTCCACTTT. Protein: CASSGTVNSPLHF.

V gene TRBV15 combines with J gene TRBJ2-1; 9 nucleotides agree with TRBD1. The CDR3 has 13 residues. V lost 4 bases and J lost 10; bases outside the gene matches: 5. Germline V gene lookup returns CDR1 LNHNV and CDR2 YYDKDF (reference sequence). CDR3 DNA: TGTGCCACCAGCATACAGGGGGCTTGGGAGCAGTTCTTC. Its translation is CATSIQGAWEQFF.

This clonotype was counted at least ten times. The V and J genes are TRBV5-4 and TRBJ1-6; D is ambiguous. Trimming shortened V by 4 bases and J by 6 bases, and 8 bases separated the two germline ends. The length of the CDR3 is 13 residues. Germline CDR1 SGHNT, CDR2 YYREEE (reference sequence). CDR3 nucleotides: TGTGCCAGCAGCGCTACATTTAATTCACCCCTCCACTTT. Translating gives CASSATFNSPLHF.

The sample holds many counts of this clonotype. The chain links TRBV6-5 to TRBJ1-1; D not resolved. Germline loops: CDR1 MNHEY, CDR2 SVGAGI. This CDR3 region has 14 residues. V gave up 6 bases and J gave up 1 base, with 12 bases separating them. The CDR3 sequence: CASRVQLWNTEAFF. DNA for the CDR3: TGTGCCAGCAGAGTACAGTTGTGGAACACTGAAGCTTTCTTT.

This clonotype was seen many times. The rearrangement links TRBV4-1 to TRBJ2-6, with D hard to call. V lost 10 bases, J lost 3 bases, and 10 bases lay in between. Looked up from germline, CDR1 is MGHRA and CDR2 is YSYEKL. This CDR3 spans 13 amino acids. CDR3 sequence: CATAGVGANVLTF. CDR3 DNA: TGCGCCACTGCTGGGGTTGGGGCCAACGTCCTGACTTTC.

At least ten counts were recorded for this clonotype. The gene calls are TRBV7-9 and TRBJ2-3, with D perhaps TRBD2 (8 bases). V gave up 10 bases and J gave up 2 bases, with 19 bases separating them. The CDR3 is 15 residues long. Germline-derived CDR1 and CDR2 are SEHNR and FQNEAQ (reference sequence). The DNA for the CDR3 is TGTGCCACCCCCCGGGAGGGGGCCTTCACAGATACGCAGTATTTT. This translates into CATPREGAFTDTQYF.

This clonotype has a handful of counts. This chain links TRBV7-2 with TRBJ2-7; no definite D call. Germline V lookup: CDR1 SGHTA, CDR2 FQGNSA. Trimming took 5 bases from V and 4 from J, leaving 6 bases between them. The length of the CDR3 is 11 residues. DNA of the CDR3: TGTGCCAGCAGCAGACGTTACGAGCAGTACTTC. Amino acid sequence: CASSRRYEQYF.

This clonotype was seen a handful of times. V usage is TRBV23-1 and J usage is TRBJ2-7; D may be TRBD2 (6 bases). Being an ORF, TRBV23-1 has a function that is uncertain. This CDR3 region has 14 residues. V dropped 8 bases and J dropped 1 base, with 15 bases sitting between them. CDR3: CASPRGTDSYEQYV. In nucleotides, the CDR3 is TGCGCCAGCCCACGCGGGACGGATTCCTACGAGCAGTACGTC.

This clonotype was seen only a few times. The chain recombines TRBV10-3 with TRBJ1-6; no firm D call. Trimming removed 3 bases from V and 3 bases from J, with 6 bases in between. The CDR3 runs to 14 residues. The germline CDR1 and CDR2 sequences are ENHRY and SYGVKD. CDR3 amino acids: CAISDEIYNSPLHF. The CDR3 bases are TGTGCCATCAGTGACGAAATCTATAATTCACCCCTCCACTTT.